The 18 T cell receptor beta chains in this list originate from one sample, sequenced in a study of shared clonotypes between healthy human individuals. Clones were read by immunoSEQ multiplex PCR, and TCRdb kept only the in-frame ones, dropping some. This table holds about 2 million clones, 85% to 95% found once. Source material: naive CD4+ T cells sorted from blood. Described subset: CD45RA+ positively selected. These TCRs come from a man between 18 and 29 years old in good health.

This clone occurred once. The genes are TRBV4-3 and TRBJ2-7; D is tentatively TRBD1 or TRBD2 (5 bases each). This CDR3 has 15 amino acids. Germline V gene data show CDR1 as LGHNA and CDR2 as YSLEER. V lost 4 bases to trimming and J lost 1 base, with 14 bases between them. DNA of the CDR3: TGCGCCAGCAGCCGGGACCTGCCCTCATCCTACGAGCAGTACTTC. This gives the protein CASSRDLPSSYEQYF.

V and J are TRBV30 and TRBJ2-2; tentatively, D is TRBD1 (5 bases). This CDR3 has 15 amino acids. The germline CDR1 and CDR2 sequences are GTSNPN and SVGIG (reference sequence). CDR3 amino acids: CAHTAGPVNTGELFF. The CDR3 DNA reads TGTGCTCATACCGCAGGGCCCGTGAACACCGGGGAGCTGTTTTTT.

The V call is TRBV6-1, the J call TRBJ1-6, with D possibly being TRBD1 (6 bases). This CDR3 spans 15 amino acids. Germline CDR1 is MNHNS and CDR2 is SASEGT. V shed 6 bases and J shed 10 bases, with 19 bases lying between them. The CDR3 DNA is TGTGCCAGCAGACCCAGACAGGAAAATCGATCACCCCTCCACTTT. As protein: CASRPRQENRSPLHF.

The chain couples TRBV9 to TRBJ2-1; TRBD1 agrees at 10 bases. The trim removed 4 bases at V and 6 bases at J, leaving 7 bases unmatched. The germline CDR1 and CDR2 sequences are SGDLS and YYNGEE. The CDR3 is 15 residues long. CDR3 sequence reads: CASSPRTGGSNEQFF. DNA of the CDR3: TGTGCCAGCAGCCCCCGGACAGGGGGTAGCAATGAGCAGTTCTTC. The variable domain in full, completed from reference TRBV9 and TRBJ2-1, reads DSGVTQTPKHLITATGQRVTLRCSPRSGDLSVYWYQQSLDQGLQFLIQYYNGEERAKGNILERFSAQQFPDLHSELNLSSLELGDSALYFCASSPRTGGSNEQFFGPGTRLTVL.

The chain combines TRBV29-1 with TRBJ1-4; D unclear. Germline assignment: CDR1 SQVTM and CDR2 ANQGSEA. The CDR3 has 14 residues. Trimming cost V 1 base and J 7 bases, with 13 bases left between them. CDR3 sequence: CSVEGLYGSEKLFF. As DNA, the CDR3 is TGCAGCGTTGAAGGATTGTACGGGAGTGAAAAACTGTTTTTT.

V is TRBV19 and J is TRBJ2-5; D might be TRBD1 (6 bases). Deletions cut 10 bases from V and 7 bases from J, with 19 bases between. Per germline, CDR1 LNHDA and CDR2 SQIVND (reference sequence). This CDR3 is built from 13 residues. The CDR3 here is CATRQETSGTQYF. The CDR3 DNA is TGTGCCACCCGACAGGAGACAAGTGGGACCCAGTACTTC. Complete variable domain (other parts from reference TRBV19 and TRBJ2-5): DGGITQSPKYLFRKEGQNVTLSCEQNLNHDAMYWYRQDPGQGLRLIYYSQIVNDFQKGDIAEGYSVSREKKESFPLTVTSAQKNPTAFYLCATRQETSGTQYFGPGTRLLVL.

The V gene is TRBV14, the J gene TRBJ2-2; no definite D call. Germline values: CDR1 SGHDN, CDR2 FVKESK. The germline V and J ends were trimmed by 1 base and 3 bases, with 6 bases remaining between them. CDR3 size: 14 residues. The CDR3 DNA follows: TGTGCCAGCAGCCAAGTAGTCGACACCGGGGAGCTGTTTTTT. This codes for CASSQVVDTGELFF.

CDR3 loop: CASGGTGKANYGYTF. CDR3 nucleotides: TGTGCCAGTGGAGGGACAGGAAAGGCTAACTATGGCTACACCTTC. The rearrangement uses TRBV19 and TRBJ1-2; 8 bases fit TRBD1. Unmatched junction bases numbered 8, after V lost 8 bases and J lost 0 bases. The CDR3 runs to 15 residues. In germline, CDR1 is LNHDA, CDR2 SQIVND (reference sequence).

The J gene is TRBJ2-7, the V gene TRBV6-1, with 7 bases identical to TRBD1. J was trimmed by 3 bases and V by 6 bases; bases with no gene match: 8. The CDR3 spans 14 residues. The germline V gene has CDR1 MNHNS and CDR2 SASEGT. The CDR3 loop is CASSEIWTGYEQYF. CDR3 in DNA: TGTGCCAGCAGCGAGATATGGACAGGCTACGAGCAGTACTTC.

Concerning this clone itself: This sample also contains other DNA sequences that code for the same CDR3. As DNA, the CDR3 is TGTGCCAGCAGCTTAGTCGGGACAGGGAATGAAAAACTGTTTTTT. Translation gives CASSLVGTGNEKLFF. The chain recombines TRBV7-9 with TRBJ1-4; 9 bases agree with TRBD1. Trimming at V came to 1 base and at J to 5 bases, leaving 2 bases not matched to a gene. Per the germline V gene, CDR1 is SEHNR and CDR2 is FQNEAQ (reference sequence). CDR3 length: 15 residues.

This chain uses TRBV5-4 with TRBJ2-7, with 7 bases identical to TRBD1. V was clipped by 4 bases and J by 7 bases; unmatched bases: 11. This CDR3 contains 14 residues. The germline V gene has CDR1 SGHNT and CDR2 YYREEE (reference sequence). The CDR3 protein is CASSLDRDLREQYF. The CDR3 DNA reads TGTGCCAGCAGCCTCGACAGGGACCTGAGAGAGCAGTACTTC.

This clone was seen just once. The rearrangement links TRBV28 to TRBJ1-5, with D perhaps TRBD1 (5 bases). CDR1 and CDR2 (germline): MDHEN, SYDVKM. The CDR3 runs 17 residues. V was clipped by 2 bases and J by 1 base, with 15 bases between them. This CDR3 is CASSLRRGTVSNQPQHF. In DNA, the CDR3 is TGTGCCAGCAGTTTACGGAGAGGGACGGTCAGCAATCAGCCCCAGCATTTT.

In the case of this clone: Other DNA sequences of this sample code for an identical CDR3. J is TRBJ2-2 and V is TRBV19; no reliable D call. Germline CDR1 is LNHDA and CDR2 is SQIVND (reference sequence). This CDR3 is 11 amino acids long. Deletions cut 5 bases from V and 4 bases from J, with 2 bases between. In nucleotides, the CDR3 is TGTGCCAGTAGTCTCACCGGGGAGCTGTTTTTT. Its protein is CASSLTGELFF.

As for this clone: The junction departs from germline at one end; a sequencing error may be responsible. The chain is built from TRBV2 and TRBJ2-1, with D tentatively TRBD1 or TRBD2 (5 bases each). Germline V gene sequence: CDR1 SNHLY, CDR2 FYNNEI. The CDR3 length is 15 residues. The CDR3 is CASSELRGHFNEQLF. In DNA, the CDR3 is TGTGCCAGCAGTGAACTCCGGGGCCACTTCAATGAGCAGCTCTTC. Complete variable domain (other parts from reference TRBV2 and TRBJ2-1): EPEVTQTPSHQVTQMGQEVILRCVPISNHLYFYWYRQILGQKVEFLVSFYNNEISEKSEIFDDQFSVERPDGSNFTLKIRSTKLEDSAMYFCASSELRGHFNEQLFGPGTRLTVL.

The CDR3 protein is CASSLAGVIDEQYF. CDR3 DNA sequence: TGTGCCAGCAGTCTAGCGGGAGTTATCGACGAGCAGTACTTC. This rearrangement joins TRBV7-2 to TRBJ2-7; 10 positions agree with TRBD2. Germline V lookup: CDR1 SGHTA, CDR2 FQGNSA. This CDR3 spans 14 amino acids. Trimming at V came to 6 bases and at J to 5 bases, leaving 7 bases not matched to a gene.

Points on this clone: Possible read error: a much larger clone is one base away. The same CDR3 can be traced to other DNA sequences in this sample. The chain joins TRBV7-9 to TRBJ2-7; no firm D call. CDR3 length: 11 amino acids. In germline, CDR1 is SEHNR, CDR2 FQNEAQ (reference sequence). V shed 5 bases and J shed 0 bases, with 2 bases lying between them. The CDR3 DNA reads as TGTGCCAGCAGCCGCTCCTACGAGCAGTACTTC. Its protein is CASSRSYEQYF. Full variable domain (rest looked up from reference TRBV7-9 and TRBJ2-7): DTGVSQNPRHKITKRGQNVTFRCDPISEHNRLYWYRQTLGQGPEFLTYFQNEAQLEKSRLLSDRFSAERPKGSFSTLEIQRTEQGDSAMYLCASSRSYEQYFGPGTRLTVT.

In nucleotides, the CDR3 is TGCGCCAGCAGCCAGGGGGTCGACAGGGACCAGACCCAGTACTTC. Residues: CASSQGVDRDQTQYF. J is TRBJ2-5 and V is TRBV4-1; 7 nucleotides align to TRBD1. CDR1 and CDR2 from the germline V gene are MGHRA and YSYEKL. CDR3 length: 15 residues. Germline trimming cut 3 bases from V and 6 bases from J; bases unmatched to any gene: 10.

The table lists this clone with a few counts. The sample has other DNA sequences that encode this CDR3 too. The J gene is TRBJ2-6, the V gene TRBV11-2; D not resolved. Germline loops: CDR1 SGHAT, CDR2 FQNNGV. V was trimmed by 0 bases and J by 1 base, leaving 4 bases between them. This CDR3 comprises 15 residues. The chain's CDR3 is CASSLEGSGANVLTF. The DNA for the CDR3 is TGTGCCAGCAGCTTAGAAGGGTCTGGGGCCAACGTCCTGACTTTC.